The entry below describes one T cell receptor (beta chain). Its antigen remains unknown. V dropped 7 bases and J dropped 2 bases, with 15 bases sitting between them. CDR1 and CDR2 (germline): SQVTM, ANQGSEA. The CDR3 is 13 residues long. Extraction and reverse transcription of RNA yielded cDNA as the sequencing template. The data were produced by immunoSEQ multiplex PCR, yet TCRdb's version contains in-frame clones alone and is incomplete. The sample holds roughly 150,000 clones, 55% to 65% seen once. This sample was taken from a study of CD8+ T cells in alopecia areata. Points from the study as a whole: Researchers reported that TCR sharing among patients proved less clear than in mice, possibly HLA-linked. Normal skin's resident alphabeta T cells are sequenced alongside lesional scalp T cells. It was lesional scalp, especially alopecia totalis/universalis, that showed higher clonality than normal scalp.

The sequencing sample was made of CD4+ T cells sorted from blood. This chain joins TRBV29-1 and TRBJ2-7, with D perhaps TRBD1 or TRBD2 (6 bases each). This TCR derives from a human donor in good health. CDR3 nucleotides: TGCAGCGGGACAGACGGGGGACCCTACGAGCAGTACTTC. Protein sequence: CSGTDGGPYEQYF.